What follows is one TCR beta chain and its context. Its antigen has not been determined. These data are taken from a study of T cells expressing NK-cell markers (dated by TCRdb to 2020 to 2021). Study-level background: TCR beta-chain repertoires were profiled in sorted CD3+CD56+NKG2C+, CD3+CD56+NKG2C- and CD3+CD56-NKG2C+ T-cell subsets from several donors. Randomly selected healthy volunteers, three men and five women, were used as the eight sequenced donors. Illumina HiSeq 2000/2500, MiSeq or NextSeq was used to sequence libraries as 2 x 150 bp reads. Of the eight sequenced donors, seven were found to be HCMV-seropositive and one was found to be HCMV-seronegative.

What the work shows at the level of the full study, not this receptor alone: Whether the expanded NKG2C-expressing T cell clones were specific for HCMV antigens remained unclear. In roughly six donors, the dominant CD3+CD56+NKG2C+ clonotypes ranked among the top 10 CD8+ clonotypes, making up roughly 1.0-8% of CD8+ T cells. Those dominant clonotypes were again the most abundant among CD3+CD56-NKG2C+ cells in a few donors, at roughly 25-65%.

To determine HCMV serostatus, a commercial ELISA kit was used to detect HCMV-specific IgG in serum. Peripheral blood mononuclear cells were isolated from blood by Ficoll density gradient centrifugation. From the cysteine through the phenylalanine, the CDR3 covers 15 amino acids. No DNA is recorded. CDR1 and CDR2 (LGHNA, YNFKEQ) derive from the germline V gene. Sequenced on an Illumina HiSeq 2000. TCR beta cDNA libraries were prepared using 5'RACE template switching, which introduced a universal primer site and unique molecular identifiers. cDNA synthesis was primed from the TCR beta constant segment and was followed by two successive PCR amplification steps. From the authors' description of their analysis: MIGEC handled demultiplexing of the reads and grouping by UMI, while MiTCR was used to assemble and quantify clonotypes. To exclude erroneous sequences, any TCR cDNA sequence not supported by at least two reads was discarded. The tcR package was used for downstream repertoire analysis, and clonotypes were matched between fractions using CDR3 nucleotide sequence together with V segment. VDJmatch was used to annotate antigen specificity against VDJdb, with one amino acid substitution in CDR3 allowed. One entry per CDR3 protein sequence results from the TCRdb reprocessing of the reads, with DNA left out. TCRdb, not the authors, supplied the V and J calls. Per the sample table, the count is 450,000 to 600,000 distinct CDR3 sequences. Together, the top ten hold approximately 3.6% of the sample.

Sequencing was performed on blood T cells: a sorted CD56 or NKG2C T cell subset, CD4+ or CD8+ T cells, or bulk PBMC T cells (not recorded which). This sequence was found in a man aged 18 to 35 in good health. Donor details come from another sample of the same person, matched by shared clones. The chain employs TRBV4-2 and TRBJ2-7; TCRdb lists TRBD2, though no DNA is available to test this call. The CDR3 amino acid sequence is: CASSARTSVEYEQYF.